Listed below are T cell receptor beta chains from one sample, sequenced in a study of Ad26.COV2.S vaccination and SARS-CoV-2 variants. Here immunoSEQ multiplex PCR was the method, and the copy in TCRdb shows in-frame clones only, minus some. The sample lists some 340,000 clones, about 82% occurring once. Sequencing used peripheral blood, obtained in a trial of Ad26.COV2.S vaccine versus placebo. These TCRs come from a person between 18 and 60 years old who received the Ad26.COV2.S COVID-19 vaccine or a placebo. CDR3s include the opening cysteine and the closing phenylalanine or tryptophan. The order of the fields is J gene, V gene, D gene, CDR3 length, CDR3 protein. The D gene is left open where the match is weak.

j_gene: TRBJ2-2
v_gene: TRBV9
d_gene: -
len: 15
CDR3aa: CASSGGDLYTGELFF

j_gene: TRBJ1-2
v_gene: TRBV19
d_gene: TRBD1
len: 15
CDR3aa: CASSMTGSPNYGYTF

j_gene: TRBJ1-1
v_gene: TRBV4-1
d_gene: TRBD1
len: 17
CDR3aa: CASSQWGTALMNTEAFF

j_gene: TRBJ2-6
v_gene: TRBV2
d_gene: TRBD1
len: 16
CDR3aa: CASRPDRGSGANVLTF

j_gene: TRBJ1-6
v_gene: TRBV9
d_gene: -
len: 14
CDR3aa: CASGLMEGITPLHF

j_gene: TRBJ2-7
v_gene: TRBV5-1
d_gene: TRBD2
len: 15
CDR3aa: CASSQLTSRPYEQYF

j_gene: TRBJ1-2
v_gene: TRBV18
d_gene: -
len: 14
CDR3aa: CASLESVANYGYTF

j_gene: TRBJ1-6
v_gene: TRBV5-4
d_gene: TRBD1
len: 14
CDR3aa: CASRPGTGTSPLHF

j_gene: TRBJ1-1
v_gene: TRBV7-9
d_gene: TRBD1
len: 17
CDR3aa: CASSLNLIGDRDTEAFF

j_gene: TRBJ1-5
v_gene: TRBV7-8
d_gene: TRBD1
len: 16
CDR3aa: CASRGTDRDSNQPQHF

j_gene: TRBJ2-5
v_gene: TRBV5-1
d_gene: TRBD1
len: 14
CDR3aa: CASSLRQGEETQYF

j_gene: TRBJ1-1
v_gene: TRBV3-1/TRBV3-2
d_gene: -
len: 12
CDR3aa: CASSQEGREAFF

j_gene: TRBJ2-3
v_gene: TRBV19
d_gene: -
len: 14
CDR3aa: CASSIPRKRDTQYF

j_gene: TRBJ2-7
v_gene: TRBV3-1/TRBV3-2
d_gene: TRBD1
len: 14
CDR3aa: CASRGTGSSYEQYF

j_gene: TRBJ2-7
v_gene: TRBV27
d_gene: -
len: 12
CDR3aa: CASSFRGDEQYF

j_gene: TRBJ2-1
v_gene: TRBV5-1
d_gene: -
len: 17
CDR3aa: CASSLIPDARAYNEQFF

j_gene: TRBJ2-3
v_gene: TRBV14
d_gene: TRBD2
len: 15
CDR3aa: CASSPSRGLAASQYF

j_gene: TRBJ1-3
v_gene: TRBV5-4
d_gene: -
len: 14
CDR3aa: CASSPRGSGNTIYF

j_gene: TRBJ1-1
v_gene: TRBV5-6
d_gene: TRBD1
len: 15
CDR3aa: CASSRDRQIDTEAFF

j_gene: TRBJ2-1
v_gene: TRBV7-3
d_gene: TRBD2
len: 15
CDR3aa: CASSLFGGAFDEQFF

j_gene: TRBJ1-3
v_gene: TRBV11-2
d_gene: TRBD1
len: 17
CDR3aa: CASSLKGTGGFGNTIYF

j_gene: TRBJ1-1
v_gene: TRBV27
d_gene: -
len: 14
CDR3aa: CASSLDGGVTEAFF

j_gene: TRBJ1-1
v_gene: TRBV12-5
d_gene: TRBD1
len: 20
CDR3aa: CASGKPETSLKDRAGTEAFF

j_gene: TRBJ2-5
v_gene: TRBV6-5
d_gene: -
len: 14
CDR3aa: CASRPSGVWETQYF